A selection of T cell receptor beta chains follows, all from one sample in a study of cytomegalovirus exposure and HLA in healthy donors. Assay used: immunoSEQ multiplex PCR; TCRdb lists only in-frame clones, some missing. In the table there are 150,000 or so clones, about 83% of which are singletons. The sample was PBMCs. The receptors were sampled from a woman aged 35 to 49 in good health and CMV-seronegative. CDR3s include the opening cysteine and the closing phenylalanine or tryptophan. The D gene is left open where the match is weak. For some rows the clone size is stated as once, few or many, or as a class when expanded; others skip it.

clone_size | j_call | d_call | v_call | cdr3_nt | cdr3_aa
NA | TRBJ1-2 | TRBD1 | TRBV4-1 | TGCGCCAGCAGCGAGGGACAGTTTCTCGGCTACACCTTC | CASSEGQFLGYTF
NA | TRBJ2-1 | TRBD1 | TRBV5-1 | TGCGCCAGCAGCTTGGTTGGGACAGGGTATGGGCAGTTCTTC | CASSLVGTGYGQFF
NA | TRBJ1-1 | NA | TRBV5-8 | TGTGCCAGCAGGACTGATGTGAACACTGAAGCTTTCTTT | CASRTDVNTEAFF
NA | TRBJ2-6 | NA | TRBV2 | TGTGCCAGCAGTGGAGAATCGGGGGCCAACGTCCTGACTTTC | CASSGESGANVLTF
NA | TRBJ2-1 | TRBD2 | TRBV10-2 | TGCGCCAGCAGTTCCACTAGCGGAGGATACAATGAGCAGTTCTTC | CASSSTSGGYNEQFF
NA | TRBJ1-1 | TRBD1 | TRBV4-1 | TGCGCCAGCAGCTACCGGGACAGGGCCCCTGAAGCTTTCTTT | CASSYRDRAPEAFF
few | TRBJ2-3 | NA | TRBV6-4 | TGTGCCAGCAGTGAAGAAGGAGGGGGCGCAGATACGCAGTATTTT | CASSEEGGGADTQYF
NA | TRBJ2-5 | TRBD2 | TRBV29-1 | TGCAGCGTGGATGGACTAGCGGGAGCTTTAGAGACCCAGTACTTC | CSVDGLAGALETQYF
NA | TRBJ2-7 | TRBD1 | TRBV23-1 | TGCGCCAGCAGTCTCCGATTGACCGGGACAGCAGACTACGAGCAGTACTTC | CASSLRLTGTADYEQYF
NA | TRBJ1-1 | NA | TRBV30 | TGTGCCTCTCAACTTCCGACAGAGAACACTGAAGCTTTCTTT | CASQLPTENTEAFF
NA | TRBJ1-1 | NA | TRBV9 | TGTGCCAGCAGCGTCATTTCGGACACTGAAGCTTTCTTT | CASSVISDTEAFF
NA | TRBJ1-5 | NA | TRBV23-1 | TGCGCCAGCAGCCCGTACAACGGACAGCATAATAGCAATCAGCCCCAGCATTTT | CASSPYNGQHNSNQPQHF
few | TRBJ2-2 | NA | TRBV7-9 | TGTGCCAGCAGTCCCGGGACGAACACCGGGGAGCTGTTTTTT | CASSPGTNTGELFF
NA | TRBJ1-1 | NA | TRBV1 | TGCACCAGCAGCCCGGCAAGGGGTTTAGCTGAAGCTTTCTTT | CTSSPARGLAEAFF
NA | TRBJ2-2 | NA | TRBV5-4 | TGTGCCAGCAGCTTTCGGGGTAACACCGGGGAGCTGTTTTTT | CASSFRGNTGELFF
once | TRBJ2-7 | TRBD1 | TRBV5-8 | TGTGCCAGCAGCCCAAGGACAGGCCGCTCCTACGAGCAGTACTTC | CASSPRTGRSYEQYF
NA | TRBJ2-5 | NA | TRBV7-2 | TGTGCCAGCAGCAACGGGGAGACCCAGTACTTC | CASSNGETQYF
NA | TRBJ1-1 | NA | TRBV5-5 | TGTGCCAGCAGCTTTAGTGGGGGAGGGGCTGAAGCTTTCTTT | CASSFSGGGAEAFF
NA | TRBJ1-3 | NA | TRBV5-6 | TGTGCCAGCAGCTTGGATCCCGGGGGTGGAAACACCATATATTTT | CASSLDPGGGNTIYF
NA | TRBJ1-1 | NA | TRBV6-5 | TGTGCCAGCAGTCCACTGGGACTGGACACTGAAGCTTTCTTT | CASSPLGLDTEAFF
NA | TRBJ2-7 | NA | TRBV4-1 | TGCGCCAGCAGCCAAGATACGGAGCAGGGATCGAGCTACGAGCAGTACTTC | CASSQDTEQGSSYEQYF
NA | TRBJ1-2 | TRBD1 | TRBV14 | TGTGCCAGCAGCCATGAGGGACAGGCGTTCTACACCTTC | CASSHEGQAFYTF
NA | TRBJ1-1 | TRBD1 | TRBV10-3 | TGTGCCATCAGTGCTAGCAGGACAGGGAACACTGAAGCTTTCTTT | CAISASRTGNTEAFF
NA | TRBJ1-1 | NA | TRBV28 | TGTGCCAGCAGCATCGGACAGCCGAACACTGAAGCTTTCTTT | CASSIGQPNTEAFF
NA | TRBJ2-1 | TRBD2 | TRBV11-2 | TGTGCCAGCAGCTTAGCCCGACTAGCGGGATTGAATGAGCAGTTCTTC | CASSLARLAGLNEQFF
NA | TRBJ1-2 | NA | TRBV19 | TGTGCCACCATCGGAGCGAGGGGCTACACCTTC | CATIGARGYTF
NA | TRBJ2-7 | TRBD1 | TRBV4-1 | TGCGCCAGCAGCCAAGTGGGACAGGCTGCCTACGAGCAGTACTTC | CASSQVGQAAYEQYF
NA | TRBJ1-1 | NA | TRBV27 | TGTGCCAGCAGTTTAGAAGGGAGGGCTGAAGCTTTCTTT | CASSLEGRAEAFF
NA | TRBJ1-2 | NA | TRBV15 | TGTGCCACCAGCAGAGATGGGCAGTCACATGGCTACACCTTC | CATSRDGQSHGYTF
NA | TRBJ2-2 | NA | TRBV7-9 | TGTGCCAGCACCCTCGGGGGAGGCCGGGACGTCACCGGGGAGCTGTTTTTT | CASTLGGGRDVTGELFF
NA | TRBJ1-3 | TRBD1 | TRBV5-1 | TGCGCAAGCGGCGAGGGGGCGTCCGGAAACACCATATATTTT | CASGEGASGNTIYF
once | TRBJ2-7 | NA | TRBV30 | TGTGCCTGGGAGGACTACGAGCAGTACTTC | CAWEDYEQYF
once | TRBJ2-3 | TRBD2 | TRBV6-5 | TGTGCCAGCCGTCTAGCGGGGGGCACAGATACGCAGTATTTT | CASRLAGGTDTQYF
few | TRBJ1-5 | TRBD1 | TRBV6-1 | TGTGCCAGCACCCAGACCAGGGGGCGTCAGCCCCAGCATTTT | CASTQTRGRQPQHF
NA | TRBJ2-7 | TRBD1 | TRBV6-6 | TGTGCCAGCAGTTCCGGACAGGGCACCGCCGAGCAGTACTTC | CASSSGQGTAEQYF
NA | TRBJ2-1 | TRBD2 | TRBV5-1 | TGCGCCAGCAGCTTGGCCGGACGGGGGGACAATGAGCAGTTCTTC | CASSLAGRGDNEQFF
NA | TRBJ1-1 | TRBD1 | TRBV5-1 | TGCGCCAGCAGCTCCGGACAGGGGGTTATGAACACTGAAGCTTTCTTT | CASSSGQGVMNTEAFF
NA | TRBJ2-5 | TRBD1 | TRBV7-6 | TGTGCCAGCAGCATGGACAGGGCGCTGGGGGAGACCCAGTACTTC | CASSMDRALGETQYF
NA | TRBJ2-7 | NA | TRBV6-5 | TGTGCCAGCCAACCCTGGGGAGCGGATAACGAGCAGTACTTC | CASQPWGADNEQYF
NA | TRBJ2-5 | NA | TRBV7-9 | TGTGCCAGCAGCCTCACGCTCCAAGGGGGCAATAGCGGTAGAGAGACCCAGTACTTC | CASSLTLQGGNSGRETQYF
NA | TRBJ1-1 | TRBD1 | TRBV5-1 | TGCGCCAGCAGCCTCCGGGACAGGCCGACGATGAACACTGAAGCTTTCTTT | CASSLRDRPTMNTEAFF
NA | TRBJ1-2 | TRBD1 | TRBV25-1 | TGTGCCAGCACTGCAGAAGGGGGCTTCTATGGCTACACCTTC | CASTAEGGFYGYTF
NA | TRBJ2-7 | TRBD2 | TRBV7-6 | TGTGCCAGCAGCTTATGGACTAGCGGTGGTGACGAGCAGTACTTC | CASSLWTSGGDEQYF
NA | TRBJ2-7 | TRBD2 | TRBV6-6 | TGTGCCAGCAGTTACCCGACTAGCGGGAGTTACGAGCAGTACTTC | CASSYPTSGSYEQYF
NA | TRBJ1-1 | TRBD1 | TRBV5-1 | TGCGCCAGCAGCATGCGACAGGGGATGAACACTGAAGCTTTCTTT | CASSMRQGMNTEAFF
NA | TRBJ2-2 | TRBD2 | TRBV9 | TGTGCCAGCAGCGTGGCTAGCGGGGACCTCTTTCCCGGGGAGCTGTTTTTT | CASSVASGDLFPGELFF
few | TRBJ2-1 | TRBD2 | TRBV7-2 | TGTGCCAGCAGTTTTGGACTAGCGGGAGGTAACGGGAATGAGCAGTTCTTC | CASSFGLAGGNGNEQFF
NA | TRBJ2-3 | TRBD2 | TRBV15 | TGTGCCACCAGCAGAGATCGACTAGCGGGGTTCACAGATACGCAGTATTTT | CATSRDRLAGFTDTQYF